Each of the 18 T cell receptor beta chains below was sequenced from the same sample in a study of tumor-infiltrating lymphocytes in primary liver carcinoma (dated by TCRdb to between 2016 and 2019). TCRdb lists the instrument as Illumina HiSeq 2500. Starting from 450 to 500 ng total RNA, TCRbeta-specific cDNA was produced by reverse transcription with a constant-region primer and ProtoScript II reverse transcriptase. The TCRbeta libraries were prepared through three rounds of nested multiplex PCR following a slightly modified ARM-PCR procedure. Multiplex TRBV1-TRBV30 forward primers and a Cbeta reverse primer were used in the first two PCR rounds, each of which was run for roughly 9 cycles. TCRdb applied fastp at Q25 and MiXCR to the public reads, then kept only in-frame beta chains. Identical CDR3 proteins give one entry, which carries the most common genes and DNA. For this sample there are around 120,000 distinct CDR3 sequences; roughly 70% appear just once. 8.1% of the sample belongs to the ten largest clones.

Total RNA and DNA were co-extracted from about 19-30 mg of bulk tissue with the AllPrep DNA/RNA mini kit, without cell sorting. Sequencing was performed on tumor-adjacent normal liver tissue. The receptor source for this set is a woman aged 55-75 years with primary liver carcinoma and hepatitis B virus infection.

This clonotype was seen a handful of times. This chain links TRBV25-1 with TRBJ2-1; 8 bases match TRBD2. Per the germline V gene, CDR1 is MGHDK and CDR2 is SYGVNS. V was clipped by 6 bases and J by 0 bases; unmatched bases: 4. This CDR3 region has 15 residues. CDR3 bases: TGTGCCAGCAGACAAAGCGGGAGCTCCTACAATGAGCAGTTCTTC. Its translation is CASRQSGSSYNEQFF.

In this sample, this clonotype turned up a few times. Just one base apart from a much larger clone, this may be a read error. J is TRBJ2-1 and V is TRBV30, with TRBD1 matching 10 bases. CDR1 is GTSNPN and CDR2 is SVGIG in the germline V gene (reference sequence). The CDR3 totals 14 residues. CDR3 loop: CAWSLGTGANEQIF. In nucleotides, the CDR3 is TGTGCCTGGTCCCTCGGGACAGGGGCCAATGAGCAGATCTTC.

This clonotype showed up just once. A junction end diverges from the germline sequence, so it may reflect a read error. V usage is TRBV6-5 and J usage is TRBJ2-1; D is uncertain. This CDR3 region has 15 residues. Germline V gene data show CDR1 as MNHEY and CDR2 as SVGAGI. The CDR3 here is CVSSVLPSANNEQFF. CDR3 in DNA: TGTGTCAGCAGTGTACTACCCTCTGCTAACAATGAGCAGTTCTTC.

This clonotype has more than one count but fewer than ten. V is TRBV28 and J is TRBJ1-2, with D unresolved. The CDR3 runs 13 residues. The germline V gene has CDR1 MDHEN and CDR2 SYDVKM. Trimming stripped 7 bases from V and 5 bases from J, with 14 bases between. The CDR3 coding sequence is TGTGCCAGCACCCTCCAGACGGATTATGGCTACACCTTC. Its translation: CASTLQTDYGYTF.

A remark on this clonotype: One end of the junction varies from germline; a read error may be responsible. The chain couples TRBV11-2 to TRBJ2-2, with 9 bases aligning to TRBD1. The CDR3 is 15 residues long. The germline V gene encodes CDR1 SGHAT and CDR2 FQNNGV. The CDR3 here is CDSSLGQGYTGGLFF. The CDR3 DNA reads TGTGACAGCAGCTTGGGACAGGGTTACACCGGGGGGCTGTTTTTT.

This clonotype was picked up many times. V gene TRBV29-1 combines with J gene TRBJ2-3; maybe TRBD1 (5 bases). The germline V gene has CDR1 SQVTM and CDR2 ANQGSEA. This CDR3 contains 14 residues. V lost 4 bases to trimming and J lost 0 bases, with 11 bases between them. The CDR3 reads CSVAAGFSTDTQYF. The CDR3 DNA sequence: TGCAGCGTTGCAGCAGGGTTCAGCACAGATACGCAGTATTTT.

A word on this clonotype: The junction departs from the called germline gene at one end, perhaps through a read error. The chain combines TRBV11-1 with TRBJ2-3, with 7 bases identical to TRBD2. The CDR3 loop spans 14 amino acids. Per the germline V gene, CDR1 is SGHAT and CDR2 is FQDESV (reference sequence). The CDR3 coding sequence is TGTGCCAGCAGCTTACGGCAACTTGCGGGAGAGTCCCACTTT. Translating gives CASSLRQLAGESHF.

This clonotype has at least ten counts. V and J are TRBV6-5 and TRBJ1-1, with D maybe TRBD1 (5 bases). The CDR3 consists of 16 residues. CDR1 and CDR2 from the germline V gene are MNHEY and SVGAGI. Deletions cut 1 base from V and 4 bases from J, with 16 bases between. Written as DNA, the CDR3 is TGTGCCAGCAGTTACTGGGGTTACAGGAATCCCACTGAAGCTTTCTTT. Protein product: CASSYWGYRNPTEAFF.

In regard to this clonotype: This may be a read error, as it is one base from a much larger clone. V usage is TRBV5-1 and J usage is TRBJ2-7, with 9 positions matching TRBD1. Germline V lookup: CDR1 SGHRS, CDR2 YFSETQ. The CDR3 spans 14 residues. Here the CDR3 DNA reads TGCGCCGGCAGCTACGGGACAGGGTCTGAAGAGCAGTACTTC. This codes for CAGSYGTGSEEQYF.

V and J are TRBV7-9 and TRBJ2-7; possible D gene TRBD2, 5 bases. The CDR3 has 18 amino acids. In germline, CDR1 is SEHNR, CDR2 FQNEAQ (reference sequence). V was shortened by 1 base and J by 0 bases, with 19 bases between the two germline ends. The chain's CDR3 is CASSLGFLVGDNSYEQYF. Written as DNA, the CDR3 is TGTGCCAGCAGCTTAGGTTTCCTGGTGGGAGACAACTCCTACGAGCAGTACTTC.

On this clonotype itself: A much larger clone is a single base away; this may be a read error. V usage is TRBV5-1 and J usage is TRBJ2-3, with no clear D. Per germline, CDR1 SGHRS and CDR2 YFSETQ. The CDR3 consists of 14 residues. V lost 4 bases to trimming and J lost 2 bases, with 11 bases between them. The CDR3 reads CASSMVVDTDTQYF. Written as DNA, the CDR3 is TGCGCCAGCAGCATGGTGGTCGACACAGATACGCAGTATTTT.

About this clonotype: This could be a read error, since a much larger clone is one nucleotide away. The chain uses TRBV25-1 and TRBJ2-1; D could derive from TRBD1 or TRBD2 (6 bases each). V was shortened by 7 bases and J by 1 base, with 11 bases between the two germline ends. This CDR3 has 14 residues. CDR1 and CDR2 from the germline V gene are MGHDK and SYGVNS. The CDR3 bases are TGTGCCAGCAACACAGGGAGGTCCTACAATGAGCAGTTCTTC. Translated: CASNTGRSYNEQFF.

In regard to this clonotype: This may be a read error: a much more frequent sequence differs by one nucleotide. This chain uses TRBV13 with TRBJ1-2, with 7 bases matching TRBD1. In germline, CDR1 is PRHDT, CDR2 FYEKMQ (reference sequence). CDR3 length equals 14 residues. This CDR3 reads CAGSLTGSNYGYTF. CDR3 bases: TGTGCCGGCAGCTTGACAGGGTCTAACTATGGCTACACCTTC.

The gene calls are TRBV28 and TRBJ2-7; D is possibly TRBD1 (6 bases). This CDR3 has 14 amino acids. Germline V gene data show CDR1 as MDHEN and CDR2 as SYDVKM. V was shortened by 3 bases and J by 10 bases, with 19 bases between the two germline ends. The CDR3 region is CASSFCDRFSSQYF. As DNA, the CDR3 is TGTGCCAGCAGTTTCTGTGACAGGTTTTCTTCCCAGTACTTC.

In the case of this clonotype: An end of the junction differs from the germline gene, which may be a read error. The rearrangement joins TRBV5-5 to TRBJ2-2; perhaps D is TRBD1 or TRBD2 (5 bases each). The CDR3 loop spans 15 amino acids. Germline-derived CDR1 and CDR2 are SGHKS and YYEKEE (reference sequence). The CDR3 coding sequence is TGTGTCAGCAGCTTGTTTGTGCAGGGTACCGGGGAACTGTTTTTT. Amino acids: CVSSLFVQGTGELFF.

A note on this clonotype: A much larger clone differs from this one at a single base, so this may be a read error. The chain couples TRBV5-1 to TRBJ1-2; D is unresolved. The CDR3 runs 12 residues. CDR1 and CDR2 (germline): SGHRS, YFSETQ. The CDR3 sequence: CASSSGLYGHTF. DNA of the CDR3: TGCGCCAGCAGCTCTGGGCTTTATGGCCACACCTTC.

This rearrangement joins TRBV5-1 to TRBJ2-1; possibly TRBD2 for D (7 bases). CDR3 length: 16 amino acids. Between the trimmed V and J ends, which lost 3 bases and 4 bases, there was a span of 17 bases. Germline lookup yields CDR1 SGHRS and CDR2 YFSETQ. The CDR3 loop reads CASSSTGGSRYNEQFF. The CDR3 DNA sequence: TGCGCCAGCAGCTCGACAGGCGGGAGTAGATACAATGAGCAGTTCTTC.

A word on this clonotype: Sequence at one end of the junction differs from germline and may be a read error. The CDR3 nucleotides read TGTGCCAACAGCCTGACGGAATACAGCAATCAGCCCCAACATTTT. It specifies CANSLTEYSNQPQHF. The chain uses TRBV5-5 and TRBJ1-5; no clear D. The germline V gene encodes CDR1 SGHKS and CDR2 YYEKEE (reference sequence). This CDR3 contains 15 residues.